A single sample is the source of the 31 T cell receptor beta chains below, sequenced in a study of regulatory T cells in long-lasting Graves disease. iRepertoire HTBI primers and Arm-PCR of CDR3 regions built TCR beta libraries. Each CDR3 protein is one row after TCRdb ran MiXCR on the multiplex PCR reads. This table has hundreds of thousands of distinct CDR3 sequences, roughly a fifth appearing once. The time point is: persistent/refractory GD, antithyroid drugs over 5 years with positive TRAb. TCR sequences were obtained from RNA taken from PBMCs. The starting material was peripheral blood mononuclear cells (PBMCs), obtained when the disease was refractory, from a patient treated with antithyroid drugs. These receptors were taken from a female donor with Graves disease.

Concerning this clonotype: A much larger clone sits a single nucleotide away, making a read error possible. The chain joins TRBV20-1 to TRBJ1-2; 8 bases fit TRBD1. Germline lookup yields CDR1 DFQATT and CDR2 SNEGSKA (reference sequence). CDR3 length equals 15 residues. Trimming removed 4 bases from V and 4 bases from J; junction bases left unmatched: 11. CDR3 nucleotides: TGCAGTGCTACCCGAAGGACAGGGTGGGCCTATGGCTACACCTTC. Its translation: CSATRRTGWAYGYTF.

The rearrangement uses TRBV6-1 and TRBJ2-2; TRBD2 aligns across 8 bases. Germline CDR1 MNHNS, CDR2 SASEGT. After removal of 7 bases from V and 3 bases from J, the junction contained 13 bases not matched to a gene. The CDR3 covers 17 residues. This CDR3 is CASISQDGTRDTGELFF. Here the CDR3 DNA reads TGTGCCAGCATCTCACAGGATGGGACTAGGGACACCGGGGAGCTGTTTTTT.

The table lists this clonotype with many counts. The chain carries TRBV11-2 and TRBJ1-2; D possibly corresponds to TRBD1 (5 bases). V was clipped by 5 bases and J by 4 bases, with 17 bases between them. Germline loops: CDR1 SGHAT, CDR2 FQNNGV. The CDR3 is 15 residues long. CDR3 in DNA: TGTGCCAGCAGCCATGACAGATACTCTTTCTATGGCTACACCTTC. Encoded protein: CASSHDRYSFYGYTF.

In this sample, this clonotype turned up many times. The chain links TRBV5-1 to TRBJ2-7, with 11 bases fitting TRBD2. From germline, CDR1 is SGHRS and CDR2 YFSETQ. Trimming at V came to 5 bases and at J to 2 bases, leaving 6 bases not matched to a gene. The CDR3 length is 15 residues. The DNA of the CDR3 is TGCGCCAGCAGGACGGGACTAGCGGAAGCCTACGAGCAGTACTTC. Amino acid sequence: CASRTGLAEAYEQYF.

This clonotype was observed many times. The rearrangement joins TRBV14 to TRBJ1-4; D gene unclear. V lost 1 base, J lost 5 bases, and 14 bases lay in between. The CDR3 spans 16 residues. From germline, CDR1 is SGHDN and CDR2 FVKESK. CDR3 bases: TGTGCCAGCAGCCAAGCCCCACAGATAGTGAATGAAAAACTGTTTTTT. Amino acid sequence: CASSQAPQIVNEKLFF.

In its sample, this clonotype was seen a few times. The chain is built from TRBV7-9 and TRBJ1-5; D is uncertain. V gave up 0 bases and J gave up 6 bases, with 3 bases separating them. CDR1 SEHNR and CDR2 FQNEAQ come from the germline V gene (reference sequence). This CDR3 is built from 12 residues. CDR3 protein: CASSLAAQPQHF. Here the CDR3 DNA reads TGTGCCAGCAGCTTAGCGGCTCAGCCCCAGCATTTT. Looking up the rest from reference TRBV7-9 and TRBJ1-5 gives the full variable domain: DTGVSQNPRHKITKRGQNVTFRCDPISEHNRLYWYRQTLGQGPEFLTYFQNEAQLEKSRLLSDRFSAERPKGSFSTLEIQRTEQGDSAMYLCASSLAAQPQHFGDGTRLSIL.

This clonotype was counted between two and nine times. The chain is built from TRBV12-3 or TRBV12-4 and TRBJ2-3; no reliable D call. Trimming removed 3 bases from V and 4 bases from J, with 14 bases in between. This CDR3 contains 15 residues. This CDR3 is CASSFLGIGADTQYF. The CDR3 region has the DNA TGTGCCAGCAGTTTTTTAGGGATTGGGGCAGATACGCAGTATTTT.

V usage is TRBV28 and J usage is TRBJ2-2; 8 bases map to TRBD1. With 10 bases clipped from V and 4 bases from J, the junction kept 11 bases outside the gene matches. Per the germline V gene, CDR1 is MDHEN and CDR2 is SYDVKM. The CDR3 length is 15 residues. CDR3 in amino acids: CAIQTGTGGTGELFF. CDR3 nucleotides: TGTGCCATCCAGACCGGGACAGGAGGCACCGGGGAGCTGTTTTTT. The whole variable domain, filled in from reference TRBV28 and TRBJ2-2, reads DVKVTQSSRYLVKRTGEKVFLECVQDMDHENMFWYRQDPGLGLRLIYFSYDVKMKEKGDIPEGYSVSREKKERFSLILESASTNQTSMYLCAIQTGTGGTGELFFGEGSRLTVL.

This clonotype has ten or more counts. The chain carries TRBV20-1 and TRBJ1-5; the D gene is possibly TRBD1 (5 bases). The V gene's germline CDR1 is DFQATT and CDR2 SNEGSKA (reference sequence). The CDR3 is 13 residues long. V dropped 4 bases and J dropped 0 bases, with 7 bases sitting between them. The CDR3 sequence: CSAIGHSNQPQHF. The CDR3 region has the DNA TGCAGTGCTATCGGACATAGCAATCAGCCCCAGCATTTT.

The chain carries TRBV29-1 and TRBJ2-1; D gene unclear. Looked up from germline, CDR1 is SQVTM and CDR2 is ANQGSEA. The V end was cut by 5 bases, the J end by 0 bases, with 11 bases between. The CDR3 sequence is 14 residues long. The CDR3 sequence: CSVLTTRSYNEQFF. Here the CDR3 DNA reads TGCAGCGTTCTAACTACTCGCTCCTACAATGAGCAGTTCTTC.

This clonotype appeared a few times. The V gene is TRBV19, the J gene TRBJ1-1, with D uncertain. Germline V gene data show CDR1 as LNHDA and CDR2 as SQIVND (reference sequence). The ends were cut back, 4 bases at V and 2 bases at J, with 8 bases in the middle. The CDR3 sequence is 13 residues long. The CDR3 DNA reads TGTGCCAGTAGTAAAAGAACCAACACTGAAGCTTTCTTT. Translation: CASSKRTNTEAFF. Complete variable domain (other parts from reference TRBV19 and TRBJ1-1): DGGITQSPKYLFRKEGQNVTLSCEQNLNHDAMYWYRQDPGQGLRLIYYSQIVNDFQKGDIAEGYSVSREKKESFPLTVTSAQKNPTAFYLCASSKRTNTEAFFGQGTRLTVV.

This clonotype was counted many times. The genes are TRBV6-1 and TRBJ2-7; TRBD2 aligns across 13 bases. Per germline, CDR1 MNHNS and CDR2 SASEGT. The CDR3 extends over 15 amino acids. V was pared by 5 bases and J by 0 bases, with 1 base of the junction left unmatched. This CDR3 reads CASSRTSGSSYEQYF. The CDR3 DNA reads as TGTGCCAGCAGTCGGACTAGCGGGAGCTCCTACGAGCAGTACTTC.

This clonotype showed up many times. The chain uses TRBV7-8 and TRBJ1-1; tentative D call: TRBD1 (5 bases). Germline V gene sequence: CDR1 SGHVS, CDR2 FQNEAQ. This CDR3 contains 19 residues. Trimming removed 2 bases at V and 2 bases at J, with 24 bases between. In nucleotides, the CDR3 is TGTGCCAGCAGCTTATATCGGCCAGGACAATCCCTAATAAACACTGAAGCTTTCTTT. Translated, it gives CASSLYRPGQSLINTEAFF.

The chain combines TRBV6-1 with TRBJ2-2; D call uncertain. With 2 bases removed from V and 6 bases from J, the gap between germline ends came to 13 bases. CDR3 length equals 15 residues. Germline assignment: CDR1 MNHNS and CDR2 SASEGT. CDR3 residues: CASSERIFEAGELFF. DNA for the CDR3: TGTGCCAGCAGTGAAAGAATCTTTGAAGCCGGGGAGCTGTTTTTT.

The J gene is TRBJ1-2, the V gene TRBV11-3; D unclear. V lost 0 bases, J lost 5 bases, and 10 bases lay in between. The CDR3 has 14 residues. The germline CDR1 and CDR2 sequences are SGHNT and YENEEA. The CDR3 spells CASSLDFQQYGYTF. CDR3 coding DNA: TGTGCCAGCAGCTTAGATTTTCAGCAGTATGGCTACACCTTC. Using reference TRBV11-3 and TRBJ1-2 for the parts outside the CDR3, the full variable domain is EAGVVQSPRYKIIEKKQPVAFWCNPISGHNTLYWYLQNLGQGPELLIRYENEEAVDDSQLPKDRFSAERLKGVDSTLKIQPAELGDSAVYLCASSLDFQQYGYTFGSGTRLTVV.

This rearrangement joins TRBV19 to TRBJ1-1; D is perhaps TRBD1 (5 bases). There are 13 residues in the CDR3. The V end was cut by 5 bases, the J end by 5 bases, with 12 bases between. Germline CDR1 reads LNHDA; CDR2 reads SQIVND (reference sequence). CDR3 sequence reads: CASSGGVRTEAFF. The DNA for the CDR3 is TGTGCCAGTAGTGGAGGGGTACGGACTGAAGCTTTCTTT.

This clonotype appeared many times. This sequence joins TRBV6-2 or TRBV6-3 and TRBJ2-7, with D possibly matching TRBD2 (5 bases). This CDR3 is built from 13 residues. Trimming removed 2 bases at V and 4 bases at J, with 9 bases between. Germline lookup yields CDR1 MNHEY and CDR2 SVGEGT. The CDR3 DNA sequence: TGTGCCAGCAGTTACCCGGACTCTTACGAGCAGTACTTC. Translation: CASSYPDSYEQYF.

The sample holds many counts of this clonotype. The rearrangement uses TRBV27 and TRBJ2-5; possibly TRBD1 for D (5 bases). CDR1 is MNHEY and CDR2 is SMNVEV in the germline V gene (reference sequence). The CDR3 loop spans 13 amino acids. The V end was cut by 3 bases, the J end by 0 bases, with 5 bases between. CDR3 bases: TGTGCCAGCAGTTTCAGGGACCAAGAGACCCAGTACTTC. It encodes CASSFRDQETQYF.

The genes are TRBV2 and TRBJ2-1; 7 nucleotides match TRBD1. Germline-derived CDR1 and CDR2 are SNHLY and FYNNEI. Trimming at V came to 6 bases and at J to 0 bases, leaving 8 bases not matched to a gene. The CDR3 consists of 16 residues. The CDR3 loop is CASRWDRSSSYNEQFF. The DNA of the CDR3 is TGTGCCAGCAGATGGGACAGATCCAGCTCCTACAATGAGCAGTTCTTC.

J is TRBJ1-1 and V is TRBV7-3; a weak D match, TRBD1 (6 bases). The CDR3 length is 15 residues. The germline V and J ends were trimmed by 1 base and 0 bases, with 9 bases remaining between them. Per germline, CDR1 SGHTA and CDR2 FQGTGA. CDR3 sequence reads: CASSLSHRVNTEAFF. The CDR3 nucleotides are TGTGCCAGCAGCTTAAGTCACAGGGTGAACACTGAAGCTTTCTTT.

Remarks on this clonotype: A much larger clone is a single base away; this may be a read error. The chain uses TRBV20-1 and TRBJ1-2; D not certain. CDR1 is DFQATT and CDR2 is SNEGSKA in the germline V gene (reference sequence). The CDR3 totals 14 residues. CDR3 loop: CSAREGLSTYGYAF. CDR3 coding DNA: TGCAGTGCTAGAGAGGGGTTATCCACCTATGGCTACGCCTTC.

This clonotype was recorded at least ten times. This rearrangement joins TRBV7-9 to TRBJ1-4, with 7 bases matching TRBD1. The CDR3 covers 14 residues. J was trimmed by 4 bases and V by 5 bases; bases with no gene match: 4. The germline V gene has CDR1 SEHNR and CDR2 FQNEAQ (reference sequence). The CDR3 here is CASSVDRDNEKLFF. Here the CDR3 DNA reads TGTGCCAGCAGCGTAGACAGGGATAATGAAAAACTGTTTTTT.

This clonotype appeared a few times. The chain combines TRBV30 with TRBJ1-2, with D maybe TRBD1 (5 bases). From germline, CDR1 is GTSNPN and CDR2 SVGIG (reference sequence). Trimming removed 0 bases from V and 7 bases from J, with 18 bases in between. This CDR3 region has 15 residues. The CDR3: CAWSVHGARYIGYTF. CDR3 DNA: TGTGCCTGGAGTGTACATGGGGCACGCTATATTGGCTACACCTTC.

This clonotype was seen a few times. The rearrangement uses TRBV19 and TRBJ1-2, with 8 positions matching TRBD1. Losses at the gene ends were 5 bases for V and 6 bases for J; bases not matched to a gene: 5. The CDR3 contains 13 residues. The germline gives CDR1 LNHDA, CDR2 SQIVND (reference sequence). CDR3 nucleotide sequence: TGTGCCAGTAGTCTACAGGGGGGGGATGGCTACACCTTC. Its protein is CASSLQGGDGYTF.

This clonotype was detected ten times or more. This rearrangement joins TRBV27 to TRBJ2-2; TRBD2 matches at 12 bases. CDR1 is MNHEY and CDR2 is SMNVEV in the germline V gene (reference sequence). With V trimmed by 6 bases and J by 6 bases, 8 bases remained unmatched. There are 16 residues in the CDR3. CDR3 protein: CASRVTSGSFSGELFF. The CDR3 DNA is TGTGCCAGCAGGGTGACTAGCGGGAGTTTTTCCGGGGAGCTGTTTTTT.

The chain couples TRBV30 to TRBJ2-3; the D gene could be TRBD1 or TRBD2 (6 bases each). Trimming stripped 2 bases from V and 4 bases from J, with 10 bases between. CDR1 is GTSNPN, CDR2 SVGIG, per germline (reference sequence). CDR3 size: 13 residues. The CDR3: CAWSLGGADTQYF. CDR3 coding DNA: TGTGCCTGGAGTCTGGGGGGCGCAGATACGCAGTATTTT.

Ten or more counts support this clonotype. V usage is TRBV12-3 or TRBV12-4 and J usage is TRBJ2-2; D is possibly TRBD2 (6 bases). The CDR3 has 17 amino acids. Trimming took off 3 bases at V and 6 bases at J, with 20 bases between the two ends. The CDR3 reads CASSFDLGEVRSGELFF. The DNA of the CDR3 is TGTGCCAGCAGTTTTGATCTGGGGGAGGTTAGGTCCGGGGAGCTGTTTTTT.

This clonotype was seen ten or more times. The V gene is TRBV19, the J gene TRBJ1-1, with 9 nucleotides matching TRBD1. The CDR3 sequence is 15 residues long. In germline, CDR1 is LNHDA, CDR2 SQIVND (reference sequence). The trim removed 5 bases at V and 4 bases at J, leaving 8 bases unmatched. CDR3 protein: CASSLQGAGGTEAFF. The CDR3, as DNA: TGTGCCAGTAGTCTACAGGGGGCGGGCGGCACTGAAGCTTTCTTT.

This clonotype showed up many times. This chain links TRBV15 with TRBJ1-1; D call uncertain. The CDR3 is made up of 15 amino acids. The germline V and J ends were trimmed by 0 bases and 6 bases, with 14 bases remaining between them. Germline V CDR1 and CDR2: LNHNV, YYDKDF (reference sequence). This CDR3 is CATSRDRGLRAEAFF. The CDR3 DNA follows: TGTGCCACCAGCAGAGATCGAGGGCTCCGGGCTGAAGCTTTCTTT.

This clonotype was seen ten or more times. CDR3 sequence (DNA): TGTGCCAGCAGTTCTGGTGGCCGGCAGCCCCAGCATTTT. Translating it yields CASSSGGRQPQHF. The chain uses TRBV3-1 and TRBJ1-5, with D uncertain. There are 13 residues in the CDR3. V lost 6 bases to trimming and J lost 7 bases, with 13 bases between them. Germline CDR1 and CDR2: LGHDT and YNNKEL (reference sequence).

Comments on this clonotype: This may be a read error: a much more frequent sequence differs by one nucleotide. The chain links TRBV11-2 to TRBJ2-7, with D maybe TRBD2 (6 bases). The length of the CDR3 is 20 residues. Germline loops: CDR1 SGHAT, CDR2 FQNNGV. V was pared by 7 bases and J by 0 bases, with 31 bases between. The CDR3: CASTLQRVGSPAKLSYEQYF. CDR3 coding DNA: TGTGCCAGCACCCTTCAGCGGGTAGGCAGCCCCGCTAAGCTCTCCTACGAGCAGTACTTC.